One and the same sample provided the 29 T cell receptor beta chains below, sequenced in a study of cytomegalovirus exposure and HLA in healthy donors (dated by TCRdb to between 2016 and 2019). The library was produced with the immunoSEQ multiplex PCR assay. A mixture of 60 forward primers for TCR Vbeta segments and 13 reverse primers for TCR Jbeta segments was used in the multiplex PCR. The immuneACCESS repertoire file appears here via TCRdb, limited to in-frame rearrangements. These files lack a portion of the clones; in checked studies, under half of the deficit traces to unresolved V genes, and the cause of the others is not known. This sample holds 140,000 to 150,000 clones; around 79% were observed only once. The ten most abundant clones make up 3% of the sample. The sequenced sample was PBMCs. The receptors stem from a man aged 35-49 years in good health and CMV-seropositive.

In its sample, this clone was seen a few times. V gene TRBV6-1 combines with J gene TRBJ1-2, with 8 bases matching TRBD1. Germline assignment: CDR1 MNHNS and CDR2 SASEGT. This CDR3 comprises 12 residues. With V trimmed by 7 bases and J by 5 bases, 3 bases remained unmatched. The CDR3 spells CASNTGGYGYTF. The CDR3 DNA is TGTGCCAGCAATACAGGGGGGTATGGCTACACCTTC.

The CDR3 sequence: CASSYNGGTYEQYF. The CDR3 nucleotides read TGTGCCAGCAGTTACAATGGGGGGACCTACGAGCAGTACTTC. J is TRBJ2-7 and V is TRBV6-5; possible D gene TRBD2, 6 bases. Germline V CDR1 and CDR2: MNHEY, SVGAGI. V lost 2 bases to trimming and J lost 2 bases, with 10 bases between them. This CDR3 spans 14 amino acids.

The chain is built from TRBV28 and TRBJ2-7, with 7 nucleotides matching TRBD2. V lost 5 bases, J lost 0 bases, and 4 bases stayed unmatched. The CDR3 length is 14 residues. Germline CDR1 MDHEN, CDR2 SYDVKM. CDR3 bases: TGTGCCAGCAGTCCAACTAGCGCCTCCTACGAGCAGTACTTC. Residues: CASSPTSASYEQYF. The full variable domain, with the rest looked up from reference TRBV28 and TRBJ2-7, is DVKVTQSSRYLVKRTGEKVFLECVQDMDHENMFWYRQDPGLGLRLIYFSYDVKMKEKGDIPEGYSVSREKKERFSLILESASTNQTSMYLCASSPTSASYEQYFGPGTRLTVT.

The V call is TRBV29-1, the J call TRBJ2-7, with 8 bases matching TRBD1. V trimming: 3 bases; J trimming: 5 bases; junction bases outside the gene matches: 6. CDR3 size: 13 residues. Germline V gene sequence: CDR1 SQVTM, CDR2 ANQGSEA. The CDR3 sequence: CSVEDREVHEQYF. Written as DNA, the CDR3 is TGCAGCGTTGAGGACAGGGAGGTCCACGAGCAGTACTTC.

The gene calls are TRBV2 and TRBJ2-1; 8 nucleotides line up with TRBD1. With V trimmed by 7 bases and J by 3 bases, 5 bases remained unmatched. The V gene's germline CDR1 is SNHLY and CDR2 FYNNEI. This CDR3 is built from 14 residues. The chain's CDR3 is CASKDRVNYNEQFF. In DNA form, the CDR3 reads TGTGCCAGCAAGGACAGGGTCAACTACAATGAGCAGTTCTTC.

This clone was seen only a few times. The genes are TRBV5-8 and TRBJ1-1; D remains ambiguous. CDR1 and CDR2 from the germline V gene are SGHTS and YDEGEE. The CDR3 spans 13 residues. V lost 1 base and J lost 9, with 13 bases in between. The CDR3 coding sequence is TGTGCCAGCAGCTTGCTTTTAACACAAAAAGCTTTCTTT. Protein: CASSLLLTQKAFF. Complete variable domain (other parts from reference TRBV5-8 and TRBJ1-1): EAGVTQSPTHLIKTRGQQATLRCSPISGHTSVYWYQQALGLGLQFLLWYDEGEERNRGNFPPRFSGRQFPNYSSELNVNALELEDSALYLCASSLLLTQKAFFGQGTRLTVV.

This sequence joins TRBV7-8 and TRBJ2-7; 7 bases match TRBD2. This CDR3 spans 14 amino acids. V gave up 5 bases and J gave up 4 bases; unmatched junction bases: 8. Germline values: CDR1 SGHVS, CDR2 FQNEAQ. In DNA form, the CDR3 reads TGTGCCAGCAGCCTCCGGCGGGGGAAGTACGAGCAGTACTTC. Amino acid sequence: CASSLRRGKYEQYF.

The rearrangement links TRBV27 to TRBJ2-5; 9 bases fit TRBD1. Germline V lookup: CDR1 MNHEY, CDR2 SMNVEV (reference sequence). The CDR3 totals 15 residues. Trimming cost V 4 bases and J 5 bases; bases outside gene matches: 8. CDR3 coding DNA: TGTGCCAGCAGTTGGTCGACAGGGGGTCAGGAGACCCAGTACTTC. This gives the protein CASSWSTGGQETQYF.

The J gene is TRBJ1-5, the V gene TRBV2, with unresolved D. V gave up 3 bases and J gave up 0 bases, with 9 bases separating them. The CDR3 length is 15 residues. Germline V gene lookup returns CDR1 SNHLY and CDR2 FYNNEI. The CDR3 spells CASSEERVSNQPQHF. CDR3 nucleotide sequence: TGTGCCAGCAGTGAGGAGAGGGTTAGCAATCAGCCCCAGCATTTT.

This clone was counted only a few times. This sequence joins TRBV28 and TRBJ2-1, with TRBD2 matching over 9 bases. Trimming cost V 8 bases and J 8 bases; bases outside gene matches: 13. The V gene's germline CDR1 is MDHEN and CDR2 SYDVKM. The CDR3 loop spans 15 amino acids. CDR3 amino acids: CASWAPASGIHEQFF. CDR3 bases: TGTGCCAGCTGGGCCCCGGCTAGCGGGATCCATGAGCAGTTCTTC.

DNA of the CDR3: TGTGCCAGCAGCCAAGAACCGTTAGCCTATGGCTACACCTTC. This codes for CASSQEPLAYGYTF. The chain links TRBV14 to TRBJ1-2; no reliable D call. V lost 0 bases, J lost 4 bases, and 9 bases lay in between. This CDR3 has 14 residues. The V gene's germline CDR1 is SGHDN and CDR2 FVKESK. Full variable domain (rest looked up from reference TRBV14 and TRBJ1-2): EAGVTQFPSHSVIEKGQTVTLRCDPISGHDNLYWYRRVMGKEIKFLLHFVKESKQDESGMPNNRFLAERTGGTYSTLKVQPAELEDSGVYFCASSQEPLAYGYTFGSGTRLTVV.

The chain joins TRBV21-1 to TRBJ1-2. TRBV21-1 is noted as a pseudogene. The CDR3 length is 16 residues. The DNA for the CDR3 is TGTGCCAGCAGCAAATTTCCCGGCCGACGGGACTATGGCTACACCTTC. This gives the protein CASSKFPGRRDYGYTF.

The V call is TRBV23-1, the J call TRBJ2-7; 8 bases map to TRBD2. TRBV23-1 is designated an ORF whose function remains uncertain. The CDR3 loop spans 15 amino acids. J was trimmed by 0 bases and V by 0 bases; bases with no gene match: 1. The DNA of the CDR3 is TGCGCCAGCAGTCAATCGAGCGGGAGCTCCTACGAGCAGTACTTC. Translating gives CASSQSSGSSYEQYF.

V gene TRBV30 combines with J gene TRBJ2-7, with D tentatively TRBD1 (5 bases). V was trimmed by 2 bases and J by 0 bases, leaving 8 bases between them. The CDR3 has 13 amino acids. Germline V lookup: CDR1 GTSNPN, CDR2 SVGIG (reference sequence). CDR3 DNA sequence: TGTGCCTGGAGTAAACAGGTCTCCTACGAGCAGTACTTC. Protein: CAWSKQVSYEQYF.

The chain has TRBV28 and TRBJ1-3; TRBD1 is a possible D gene (6 bases). CDR3 length: 14 residues. Per germline, CDR1 MDHEN and CDR2 SYDVKM. V lost 4 bases and J lost 4, with 11 bases in between. The DNA for the CDR3 is TGTGCCAGCAGTTCCGCGGGGGGCGGAAACACCATATATTTT. Protein sequence: CASSSAGGGNTIYF.

The DNA for the CDR3 is TGTGCCAGCAGCCACGACACCTACGAGCAGTACTTC. Translated: CASSHDTYEQYF. The genes are TRBV5-6 and TRBJ2-7; no firm D call. Trimming cost V 4 bases and J 2 bases, with 7 bases left between them. Per germline, CDR1 SGHDT and CDR2 YYEEEE. The length of the CDR3 is 12 residues.

This chain joins TRBV28 and TRBJ1-4; 8 bases agree with TRBD1. V lost 6 bases and J lost 8; bases outside the gene matches: 11. Germline CDR1 reads MDHEN; CDR2 reads SYDVKM. This CDR3 comprises 15 residues. The CDR3 spells CASSPGGQGYEKLFF. The CDR3 DNA reads TGTGCCAGCAGCCCTGGTGGACAGGGTTACGAAAAACTGTTTTTT.

The rearrangement uses TRBV18 and TRBJ2-7, with D tentatively TRBD2 (6 bases). V lost 3 bases, J lost 5 bases, and 8 bases lay in between. In germline, CDR1 is KGHSH, CDR2 LQKENI. CDR3 length: 12 residues. Here the CDR3 reads CASSPTRDEQYF. The DNA for the CDR3 is TGTGCCAGCTCACCGACTAGGGACGAGCAGTACTTC.

In nucleotides, the CDR3 is TGTGCCAGCAGACTATGGGGGACTAGCGGGAGAATTGAGCAGTTCTTC. Amino acids: CASRLWGTSGRIEQFF. The gene calls are TRBV28 and TRBJ2-1; 14 positions match TRBD2. CDR1 and CDR2 from the germline V gene are MDHEN and SYDVKM. Unmatched junction bases numbered 10, after V lost 6 bases and J lost 9 bases. The length of the CDR3 is 16 residues.

The rearrangement joins TRBV5-1 to TRBJ2-5; 8 positions match TRBD2. The end of the DNA is better explained by TRBJ2-7, so the J call may be wrong. The germline gives CDR1 SGHRS, CDR2 YFSETQ. The CDR3 covers 16 residues. As DNA, the CDR3 is TGCGCCAGCAGCTTAGCGGGAGATGGGATGGTGGGCGAGCAGTACTTC. It encodes CASSLAGDGMVGEQYF.

This chain links TRBV9 with TRBJ2-3; 9 nucleotides agree with TRBD2. Trimming removed 0 bases from V and 3 bases from J; junction bases left unmatched: 5. There are 16 residues in the CDR3. CDR1 is SGDLS and CDR2 is YYNGEE in the germline V gene. In nucleotides, the CDR3 is TGTGCCAGCAGCGTAGCCGGCGGGAGGGGAACAGATACGCAGTATTTT. This codes for CASSVAGGRGTDTQYF.

V and J are TRBV30 and TRBJ2-1; unclear D gene. Germline CDR1 GTSNPN, CDR2 SVGIG (reference sequence). This CDR3 region has 12 residues. Trimming left V 4 bases short and J 6 bases short, with 10 bases between. CDR3 DNA sequence: TGTGCCTGGAAGTCATTCAGCAATGAGCAGTTCTTC. Protein: CAWKSFSNEQFF.

The chain uses TRBV21-1 and TRBJ2-7; the table's TRBD1 call for D was not verified on the DNA. TRBV21-1 is a listed pseudogene. The CDR3 contains 20 residues. In nucleotides, the CDR3 is TGTGCCAGCAGCAATCGGGTCGTAATTCCCGGGACAGGTACCAACTACGAGCAGTACTTC. Translating gives CASSNRVVIPGTGTNYEQYF.

The V call is TRBV13, the J call TRBJ2-5; the match to TRBD2 covers 8 bases. The CDR3 contains 15 residues. Germline V gene data show CDR1 as PRHDT and CDR2 as FYEKMQ (reference sequence). The V segment lost 1 base and the J segment 7 bases; nucleotides outside the gene matches: 8. DNA of the CDR3: TGTGCCAGCAGCTTAGCGGGAGGGCCCGTAGGGACCCAGTACTTC. Its protein is CASSLAGGPVGTQYF.

This CDR3 is CAWSSSGYNEQFF. As DNA, the CDR3 is TGTGCCTGGAGTTCTTCAGGGTACAATGAGCAGTTCTTC. This rearrangement joins TRBV30 to TRBJ2-1; D may be TRBD1 (5 bases). Germline CDR1 reads GTSNPN; CDR2 reads SVGIG (reference sequence). V lost 2 bases and J lost 4, with 9 bases in between. The CDR3 contains 13 residues. The complete variable domain, with remaining parts taken from reference TRBV30 and TRBJ2-1, reads SQTIHQWPATLVQPVGSPLSLECTVEGTSNPNLYWYRQAAGRGLQLLFYSVGIGQISSEVPQNLSASRPQDRQFILSSKKLLLSDSGFYLCAWSSSGYNEQFFGPGTRLTVL.

CDR3 residues: CSVRLRGRTDTQYF. CDR3 DNA sequence: TGCAGCGTGAGACTCAGGGGGCGCACAGATACGCAGTATTTT. V is TRBV29-1 and J is TRBJ2-3, with TRBD1 matching over 8 bases. This CDR3 region has 14 residues. Trimming at V came to 6 bases and at J to 1 base, leaving 6 bases not matched to a gene. The V gene's germline CDR1 is SQVTM and CDR2 ANQGSEA.

Of note for this clone: One end of the junction does not line up with germline, which may come from a read error. The J gene is TRBJ1-2, the V gene TRBV14; no reliable D call. CDR1 is SGHDN, CDR2 FVKESK, per germline. CDR3 size: 8 residues. The CDR3 nucleotides read TGTGCCAGCAGCCACACACGATTC. Amino acids: CASSHTRF.

This clone was picked up a small number of times. The chain uses TRBV10-3 and TRBJ2-3, with D maybe TRBD2 (5 bases). Deletions cut 4 bases from V and 4 bases from J, with 15 bases between. CDR1 is ENHRY and CDR2 is SYGVKD in the germline V gene. The CDR3 contains 15 residues. The CDR3 DNA follows: TGTGCCATCAGTGTCCGGGAAACGGGGTCAGATACGCAGTATTTT. Translated: CAISVRETGSDTQYF.

The V and J genes are TRBV7-9 and TRBJ2-2, with a possible D match to TRBD2 (5 bases). The V gene's germline CDR1 is SEHNR and CDR2 FQNEAQ (reference sequence). The CDR3 runs 12 residues. Trimming removed 3 bases at V and 6 bases at J, with 5 bases between. This chain's CDR3 is CASSLEAGELFF. CDR3 DNA: TGTGCCAGCAGCTTGGAGGCCGGGGAGCTGTTTTTT.